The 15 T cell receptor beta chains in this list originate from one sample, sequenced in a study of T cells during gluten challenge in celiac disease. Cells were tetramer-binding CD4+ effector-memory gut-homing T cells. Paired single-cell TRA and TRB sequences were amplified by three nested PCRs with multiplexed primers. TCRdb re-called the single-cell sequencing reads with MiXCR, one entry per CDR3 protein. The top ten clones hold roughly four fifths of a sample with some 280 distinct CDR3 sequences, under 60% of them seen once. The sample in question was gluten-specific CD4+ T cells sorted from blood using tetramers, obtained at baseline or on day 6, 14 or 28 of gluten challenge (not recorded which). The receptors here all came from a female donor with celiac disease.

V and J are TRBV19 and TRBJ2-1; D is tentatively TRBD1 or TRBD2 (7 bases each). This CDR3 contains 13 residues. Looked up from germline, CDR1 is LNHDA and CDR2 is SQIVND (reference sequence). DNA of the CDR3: TGTGCTATCTCTACGCAGGGGGGGAATGAGCAGTTCTTC. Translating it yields CAISTQGGNEQFF.

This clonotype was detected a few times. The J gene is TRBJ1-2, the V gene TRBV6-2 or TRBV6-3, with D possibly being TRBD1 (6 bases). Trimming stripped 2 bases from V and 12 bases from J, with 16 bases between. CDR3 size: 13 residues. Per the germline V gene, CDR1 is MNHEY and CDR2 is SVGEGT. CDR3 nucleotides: TGTGCCAGCAGTTACAACAGGGAGTCGACGGACACCTTC. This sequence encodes CASSYNRESTDTF.

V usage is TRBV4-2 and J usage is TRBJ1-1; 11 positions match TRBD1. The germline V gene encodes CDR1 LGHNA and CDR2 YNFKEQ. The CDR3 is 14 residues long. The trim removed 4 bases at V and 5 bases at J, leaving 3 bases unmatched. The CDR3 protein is CASSRGQGATEAFF. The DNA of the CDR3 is TGTGCCAGCAGCCGAGGACAGGGGGCAACTGAAGCTTTCTTT.

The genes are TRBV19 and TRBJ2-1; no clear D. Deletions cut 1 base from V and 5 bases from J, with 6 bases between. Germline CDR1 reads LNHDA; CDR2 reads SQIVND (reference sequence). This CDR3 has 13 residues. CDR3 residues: CASSIGYDNEQFF. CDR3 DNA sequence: TGTGCCAGTAGTATAGGTTATGACAATGAGCAGTTCTTC. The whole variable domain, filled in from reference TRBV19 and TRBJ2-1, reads DGGITQSPKYLFRKEGQNVTLSCEQNLNHDAMYWYRQDPGQGLRLIYYSQIVNDFQKGDIAEGYSVSREKKESFPLTVTSAQKNPTAFYLCASSIGYDNEQFFGPGTRLTVL.

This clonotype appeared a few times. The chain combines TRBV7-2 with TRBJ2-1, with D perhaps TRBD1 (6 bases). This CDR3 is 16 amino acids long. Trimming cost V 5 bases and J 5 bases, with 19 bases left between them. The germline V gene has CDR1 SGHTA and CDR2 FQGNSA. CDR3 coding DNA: TGTGCCAGCAGCCGGATGACAGGCCCTTACAACAATGAGCAGTTCTTC. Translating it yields CASSRMTGPYNNEQFF.

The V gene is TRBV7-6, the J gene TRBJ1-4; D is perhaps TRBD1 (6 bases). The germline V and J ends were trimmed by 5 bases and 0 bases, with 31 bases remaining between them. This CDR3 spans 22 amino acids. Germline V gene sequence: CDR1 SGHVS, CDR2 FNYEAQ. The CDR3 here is CASSQDGGWGGHVSATNEKLFF. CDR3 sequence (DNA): TGTGCCAGCAGCCAAGATGGAGGGTGGGGGGGCCATGTCAGCGCAACTAATGAAAAACTGTTTTTT.

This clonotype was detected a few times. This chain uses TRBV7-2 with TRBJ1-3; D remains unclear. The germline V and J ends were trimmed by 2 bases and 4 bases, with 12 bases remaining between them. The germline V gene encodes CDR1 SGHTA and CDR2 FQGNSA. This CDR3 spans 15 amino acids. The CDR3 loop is CASSLSAQDGNTIYF. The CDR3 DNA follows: TGTGCCAGCAGCTTAAGCGCCCAGGACGGAAACACCATATATTTT.

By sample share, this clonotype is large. For the CDR3, the DNA is TGCAGCGCATCACTTTCCTGGGACAATGAGCAGTTCTTC. Protein sequence: CSASLSWDNEQFF. The chain has TRBV29-1 and TRBJ2-1; no firm D call. The CDR3 is 13 residues long. With 7 bases removed from V and 5 bases from J, the gap between germline ends came to 15 bases. CDR1 and CDR2 from the germline V gene are SQVTM and ANQGSEA.

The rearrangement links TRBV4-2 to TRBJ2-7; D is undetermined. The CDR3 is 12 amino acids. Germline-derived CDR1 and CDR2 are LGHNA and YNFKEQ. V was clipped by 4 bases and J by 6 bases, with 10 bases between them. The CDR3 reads CASSLRTGEQYF. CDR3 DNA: TGTGCCAGCAGCCTCCGGACGGGCGAGCAGTACTTC.

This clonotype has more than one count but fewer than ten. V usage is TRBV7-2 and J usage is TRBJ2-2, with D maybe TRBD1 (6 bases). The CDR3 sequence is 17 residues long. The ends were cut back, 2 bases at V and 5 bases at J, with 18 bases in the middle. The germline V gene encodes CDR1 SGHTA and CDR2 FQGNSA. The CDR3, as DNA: TGTGCCAGCAGCTTATTCGGCAGACAGGACCCTACCGGGGAGCTGTTTTTT. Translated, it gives CASSLFGRQDPTGELFF. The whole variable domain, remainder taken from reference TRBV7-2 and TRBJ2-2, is GAGVSQSPSNKVTEKGKDVELRCDPISGHTALYWYRQSLGQGLEFLIYFQGNSAPDKSGLPSDRFSAERTGGSVSTLTIQRTQQEDSAVYLCASSLFGRQDPTGELFFGEGSRLTVL.

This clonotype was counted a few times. CDR3 sequence: CASSLGGLNTEAFF. The DNA of the CDR3 is TGTGCCAGCAGCTTGGGGGGACTGAACACTGAAGCTTTCTTT. The chain carries TRBV5-6 and TRBJ1-1, with D perhaps TRBD1 (5 bases). Trimming took 0 bases from V and 0 from J, leaving 6 bases between them. In germline, CDR1 is SGHDT, CDR2 YYEEEE. The length of the CDR3 is 14 residues.

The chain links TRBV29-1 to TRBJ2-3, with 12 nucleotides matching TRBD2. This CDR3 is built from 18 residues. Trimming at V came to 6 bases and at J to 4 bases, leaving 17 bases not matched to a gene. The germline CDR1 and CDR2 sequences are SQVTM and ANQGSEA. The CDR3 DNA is TGCAGCGTCGCTATTCTAGCGGGAGGGCCGGCGGACGCAGATACGCAGTATTTT. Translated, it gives CSVAILAGGPADADTQYF.

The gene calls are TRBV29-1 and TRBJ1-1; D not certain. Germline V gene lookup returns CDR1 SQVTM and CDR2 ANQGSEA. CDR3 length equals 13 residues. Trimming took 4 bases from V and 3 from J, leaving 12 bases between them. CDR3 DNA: TGCAGCGTTGCCCTCAGTAGTGACACTGAAGCTTTCTTT. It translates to CSVALSSDTEAFF.

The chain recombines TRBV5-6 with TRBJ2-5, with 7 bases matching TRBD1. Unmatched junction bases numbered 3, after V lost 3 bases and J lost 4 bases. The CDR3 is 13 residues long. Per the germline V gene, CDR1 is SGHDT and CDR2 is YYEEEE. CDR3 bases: TGTGCCAGCAGCTGGGGGACAGCAGAGACCCAGTACTTC. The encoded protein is CASSWGTAETQYF.

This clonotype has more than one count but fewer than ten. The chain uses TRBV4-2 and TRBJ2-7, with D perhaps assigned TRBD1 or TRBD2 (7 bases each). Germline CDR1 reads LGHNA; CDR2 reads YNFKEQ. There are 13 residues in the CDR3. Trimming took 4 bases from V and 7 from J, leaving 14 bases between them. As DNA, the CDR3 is TGTGCCAGCAGCCCGTACAGGGGAGGGGAGCAGTACTTC. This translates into CASSPYRGGEQYF.